The source of this T cell receptor beta chain is a study of regulatory T cells in long-lasting Graves disease. Study-wide context: Antithyroid drugs had been taken under 3 months by newly diagnosed Graves' patients. Findings and caveats of the study: Accuracy may have been reduced by the small sample size.

iRepertoire HTBI primers and Arm-PCR of CDR3 regions built TCR beta libraries. TCRdb recomputed calls from the multiplex PCR reads with MiXCR, one row per CDR3 protein. The sample lists 450,000 to 500,000 distinct CDR3 sequences; about 16% were seen once. Remarks on this clonotype: What it binds is unknown.

The sample's time point: newly diagnosed GD, antithyroid drugs for less than 3 months. There was RNA extracted from PBMCs, and the TCR library was made from it. The data were also submitted as part of a second study, on T cells in Graves' hyperthyroidism and ophthalmopathy.

The clonotype was recovered from a man aged 40-55 years with Graves disease. The specimen comprised peripheral blood mononuclear cells (PBMCs), sampled at new diagnosis, from a patient treated with antithyroid drugs.

The CDR3 reads CSALGTGQSGEQFF. CDR3 nucleotide sequence: TGCAGTGCTCTCGGGACAGGGCAGTCGGGGGAGCAGTTCTTC. V is TRBV20-1 and J is TRBJ2-1, with TRBD1 matching 9 bases. Germline loops: CDR1 DFQATT, CDR2 SNEGSKA (reference sequence). After removal of 5 bases from V and 10 bases from J, the junction contained 12 bases not matched to a gene. The CDR3 consists of 14 residues.